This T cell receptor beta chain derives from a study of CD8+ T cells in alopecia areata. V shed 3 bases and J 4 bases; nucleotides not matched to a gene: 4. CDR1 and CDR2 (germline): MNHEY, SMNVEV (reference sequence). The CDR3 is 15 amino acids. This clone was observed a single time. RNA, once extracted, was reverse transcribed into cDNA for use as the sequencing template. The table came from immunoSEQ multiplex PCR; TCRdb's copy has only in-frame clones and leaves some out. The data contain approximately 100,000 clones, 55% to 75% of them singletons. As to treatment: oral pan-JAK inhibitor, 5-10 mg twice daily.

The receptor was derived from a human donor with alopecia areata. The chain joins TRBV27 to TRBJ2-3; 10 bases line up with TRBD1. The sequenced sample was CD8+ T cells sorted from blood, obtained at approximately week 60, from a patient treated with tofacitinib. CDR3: CASSLTGGLADTQYF. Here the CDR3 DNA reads TGTGCCAGCAGTTTGACAGGGGGCTTGGCAGATACGCAGTATTTT.